Listed below are T cell receptor beta chains from one sample, sequenced in a study of cytomegalovirus exposure and HLA in healthy donors. The protocol was immunoSEQ multiplex PCR, while the TCRdb copy is restricted to in-frame clones and leaves out a portion. The sample lists more than 100,000 clones, 70% to 80% occurring once. Material: PBMCs. The receptor set was obtained from a woman in her thirties or forties in good health and CMV-seropositive. CDR3s include the opening cysteine and the closing phenylalanine or tryptophan. A D gene is named only where the DNA matches it firmly. The listing skips clone size in some rows; elsewhere it reads once, few, many or a size class.

>TRBJ2-1|TRBV7-9|NA|NA
TGTGCCAGCAGCCCACACCCGGGACAACCGACCTACAATGAGCAGTTCTTC
CASSPHPGQPTYNEQFF
>TRBJ2-4|TRBV14|NA|NA
TGTGCCAGCAGTCGGGTCCACTTC
CASSRVHF
>TRBJ1-1|TRBV6-5|few|NA
TGTGCCAGCAGCCAGGACAGAAGCGAAGCTTTCTTT
CASSQDRSEAFF
>TRBJ1-2|TRBV6-5|NA|TRBD1
TGTGCCAGCAGTCCCGGGACAGGGGTTGTTGGCTACACCTTC
CASSPGTGVVGYTF
>TRBJ2-7|TRBV30|NA|TRBD1
TGTGCCTGGAGTCCCGGGACAGGGTCGTACGAGCAGTACTTC
CAWSPGTGSYEQYF
>TRBJ1-3|TRBV4-3|NA|NA
TGCGCCAGCAGCCCGGGGGGTCGGCCTTCTGGAAACACCATATATTTT
CASSPGGRPSGNTIYF
>TRBJ1-5|TRBV6-1|NA|NA
TGTGCCAGCAGTAGGGGCCAGGTCCTCAATCAGCCCCAGCATTTT
CASSRGQVLNQPQHF
>TRBJ2-2|TRBV19|NA|NA
TGTGCCAGTAGTATTACCCCAGGGAGGACCGGGGAGCTGTTTTTT
CASSITPGRTGELFF
>TRBJ1-1|TRBV5-1|NA|NA
TGCGCCAGCAGTTCGGACGCCGGGGTCACTGAAGCTTTCTTT
CASSSDAGVTEAFF
>TRBJ2-2|TRBV4-1|NA|NA
TGCGCCAGCAGCCAGTACACCGGGACACCGAACACCGGGGAGCTGTTTTTT
CASSQYTGTPNTGELFF
>TRBJ2-2|TRBV10-3|NA|TRBD2
TGTGCCATCAGCGCGAGCGGGGGAACCACGAACACCGGGGAGCTGTTTTTT
CAISASGGTTNTGELFF
>TRBJ1-2|TRBV10-3|NA|NA
TGTGCCATCAGTGAACTAGATCACCTACAGGGTAGGGGCTACACCTTC
CAISELDHLQGRGYTF
>TRBJ2-7|TRBV6-1|NA|TRBD2
TGTGCCAGCAGTGAACGCGGGGGAGCCTACGAGCAGTACTTC
CASSERGGAYEQYF
>TRBJ1-1|TRBV9|NA|TRBD1
TGTGCCAGCAGCGTAGGGACAGGGAACACTGAAGCTTTCTTT
CASSVGTGNTEAFF
>TRBJ2-1|TRBV5-4|NA|TRBD2
TGTGCCAGCAGTCAACCGGGACTAGCGGGGGACAATGAGCAGTTCTTC
CASSQPGLAGDNEQFF
>TRBJ2-7|TRBV11-2|NA|NA
TGTGCCAGCAGCTTAGGGACATCCTACGAGCAGTACTTC
CASSLGTSYEQYF
>TRBJ2-5|TRBV4-1|NA|TRBD2
TGCGCCAGCAGCGCCCGACTAGCGGGGGGGCAAGAGACCCAGTACTTC
CASSARLAGGQETQYF
>TRBJ2-5|TRBV18|NA|NA
TGTGCCAGCTCACCTTTGGGGACTCAGGGAGAGACCCAGTACTTC
CASSPLGTQGETQYF
>TRBJ1-3|TRBV11-2|NA|NA
TGTGCCAGCAGCCCGTCCAGGACTGGAAACACCATATATTTT
CASSPSRTGNTIYF
>TRBJ1-6|TRBV10-3|NA|NA
TGTGCCATCAGTGTCGCACAGGTCTTTAATTCACCCCTCCACTTT
CAISVAQVFNSPLHF
>TRBJ1-2|TRBV21-1|NA|NA
TGTGCCAGCACCCGCTATGGCTACACCTTC
CASTRYGYTF
>TRBJ1-2|TRBV6-1|NA|TRBD1
TGTGCCAGCAGTGCCCGGACAGGAATCCCTGGCTACACCTTC
CASSARTGIPGYTF
>TRBJ1-2|TRBV27|few|NA
TGTGCCAGCAGTCGCACAGGGTTTGGCTACACCTTC
CASSRTGFGYTF
>TRBJ1-1|TRBV10-3|NA|NA
TGTGCCATCAGTCCGGGACAAAACACTGAAGCTTTCTTT
CAISPGQNTEAFF
>TRBJ2-3|TRBV2|NA|NA
TGTGCCAGCAGTGAACGGACTAGCACAGATACGCAGTATTTT
CASSERTSTDTQYF
>TRBJ1-3|TRBV2|NA|NA
TGTGCCAGCACCTCAGAACAGATCGGAAACACCATATATTTT
CASTSEQIGNTIYF
>TRBJ1-1|TRBV7-9|NA|TRBD1
TGTGCCAGCAGCCCAGGGACAGGGGGCTCGGGAATGAACACTGAAGCTTTCTTT
CASSPGTGGSGMNTEAFF
>TRBJ2-3|TRBV4-1|NA|TRBD2
TGCGCCAGCAGCCAAGAGGGGGGAGCGGGGACAGATACGCAGTATTTT
CASSQEGGAGTDTQYF
>TRBJ2-2|TRBV18|once|TRBD2
TGTGCCAGCTCACCACCCGACGGGACTAGGAACACCGGGGAGCTGTTTTTT
CASSPPDGTRNTGELFF
>TRBJ1-5|TRBV10-2|NA|TRBD1
TGCGCCAGCAGACAGGGGAGCAATCAGCCCCAGCATTTT
CASRQGSNQPQHF
>TRBJ2-3|TRBV4-1|few|NA
TGCGCCAGCAGCCAAGGGTCGGGGTCCCGCGAGACGCAGTATTTT
CASSQGSGSRETQYF